This is a list of T cell receptor beta chains from one sample in a study of T cells in Graves' hyperthyroidism and ophthalmopathy. TCRdb redid the calling of the multiplex PCR reads with MiXCR, one entry per CDR3 protein. In the table there are about 600,000 distinct CDR3 sequences, approximately 15% of which are singletons. The sequencing input was blood. The receptors come from a woman aged 40 to 50 with Graves' ophthalmopathy. The CDR3 runs from the conserved cysteine through the conserved F or W. The D gene is left open where the match is weak. Expanded clones get a size class; other rows say once, few or many, or leave the size out.

>TRBV7-2|TRBJ2-3|many|.
CASSPPGTRRADTQYF
TGTGCCAGCAGCCCCCCGGGGACCCGGCGGGCAGATACGCAGTATTTT
>TRBV20-1|TRBJ2-5|many|.
CSAHTGTPGETQYF
TGCAGTGCCCACACCGGGACTCCCGGGGAGACCCAGTACTTC
>TRBV28|TRBJ2-7|many|.
CASRAATYEQYF
TGTGCCAGCAGAGCAGCGACCTACGAGCAGTACTTC
>TRBV3-1|TRBJ1-3|many|TRBD1
CASKGTGAGNTIYF
TGTGCCAGCAAGGGGACAGGGGCTGGAAACACCATATATTTT
>TRBV3-1|TRBJ2-5|few|.
CASETGRGETQYF
TGTGCCAGCGAAACGGGCAGGGGAGAGACCCAGTACTTC
>TRBV19|TRBJ2-7|.|TRBD2
CASSAGLAGEVSEQYF
TGTGCCAGTAGCGCCGGCTTGGCGGGAGAAGTCTCCGAGCAGTACTTC
>TRBV6-1|TRBJ2-7|many|.
CASREAASEPYEQYF
TGTGCCAGCAGAGAAGCGGCTAGCGAGCCCTACGAGCAGTACTTC
>TRBV3-1|TRBJ2-1|few|.
CASSQDFGFAAGTPNNEQFF
TGTGCCAGCAGCCAAGATTTTGGTTTTGCGGCAGGGACACCTAACAATGAGCAGTTCTTC
>TRBV20-1|TRBJ2-2|few|.
CSASESNTGELFF
TGCAGTGCTAGTGAATCGAACACCGGGGAGCTGTTTTTT
>TRBV20-1|TRBJ2-3|few|.
CSARAWGRGTDTQYF
TGCAGTGCTAGGGCCTGGGGCAGGGGCACAGATACGCAGTATTTT
>TRBV9|TRBJ2-1|many|TRBD1
CASSVATGVSSYNEQFF
TGTGCCAGCAGCGTAGCGACAGGGGTTAGCTCCTACAATGAGCAGTTCTTC
>TRBV20-1|TRBJ2-7|many|.
CSASNFGEQYF
TGCAGTGCTAGTAACTTTGGCGAGCAGTACTTC
>TRBV6-1|TRBJ1-5|.|.
CASSDPDRVNQPQHF
TGTGCCAGCAGTGACCCTGATAGGGTTAATCAGCCCCAGCATTTT
>TRBV6-2/TRBV6-3|TRBJ1-1|.|TRBD1
CASSGPGGYTEAFF
TGTGCCAGCAGTGGACCAGGGGGGTATACTGAAGCTTTCTTT
>TRBV20-1|TRBJ2-1|many|.
CSVILSYNEQFF
TGCAGTGTAATCCTCTCCTACAATGAGCAGTTCTTC
>TRBV11-2|TRBJ1-6|many|.
CASSLGLGSPLHF
TGTGCCAGCAGCCTTGGTTTGGGTTCACCCCTCCACTTT
>TRBV5-1|TRBJ2-1|.|TRBD2
CASTEGLFNYNEQFF
TGCGCCAGCACCGAGGGACTATTTAACTACAATGAGCAGTTCTTC
>TRBV11-2|TRBJ1-1|many|.
CASSLGQHTEAFF
TGTGCCAGCAGCTTAGGGCAACACACTGAAGCTTTCTTT
>TRBV19|TRBJ1-1|few|.
CASSIALGARTEAFF
TGTGCCAGTAGTATAGCCCTAGGGGCGCGCACTGAAGCTTTCTTT
>TRBV6-5|TRBJ2-1|few|.
CASSYGRLNEQFF
TGTGCCAGCAGTTACGGGCGGCTGAATGAGCAGTTCTTC
>TRBV7-8|TRBJ2-5|.|.
CASSFTFGETQYF
TGTGCCAGCAGCTTTACATTTGGAGAGACCCAGTACTTC
>TRBV18|TRBJ2-1|.|.
CASSPRVQLGYNEQFF
TGTGCCAGCTCACCCCGGGTTCAGTTGGGGTACAATGAGCAGTTCTTC
>TRBV28|TRBJ1-4|many|TRBD1
CASSLVTGGEKLFF
TGTGCCAGCAGTTTAGTGACAGGGGGCGAAAAACTGTTTTTT
>TRBV29-1|TRBJ1-4|.|.
CSVARQRNEKLFF
TGCAGCGTTGCACGACAGAGAAATGAAAAACTGTTTTTT
>TRBV12-3/TRBV12-4|TRBJ1-2|many|.
CASSPLAGGLQGGYTF
TGTGCCAGCAGTCCCCTTGCGGGGGGCTTACAGGGTGGCTACACCTTC
>TRBV20-1|TRBJ2-2|many|TRBD2
CSASPLAGGTSRTGELFF
TGCAGTGCTAGCCCGCTAGCGGGAGGTACCTCGAGGACCGGGGAGCTGTTTTTT
>TRBV18|TRBJ2-1|few|TRBD2
CASSPRGGLVVDEQFF
TGTGCCAGCTCACCACGGGGGGGACTAGTGGTCGATGAGCAGTTCTTC
>TRBV5-1|TRBJ2-7|many|TRBD1
CASSRDGTAIYEQYF
TGCGCCAGCAGCAGAGACGGGACAGCCATCTACGAGCAGTACTTC
>TRBV10-3|TRBJ2-1|many|TRBD1
CAISEPGQGDYNEQFF
TGTGCCATCAGTGAGCCGGGACAGGGGGACTACAATGAGCAGTTCTTC
>TRBV4-1|TRBJ1-6|few|.
CASSQVRGGGIALHF
TGCGCCAGCAGCCAAGTTCGAGGGGGGGGGATTGCCCTCCACTTT
>TRBV11-2|TRBJ1-1|many|.
CASSLVRGTEAFF
TGCGCCAGCAGCTTGGTACGGGGCACTGAAGCTTTCTTT
>TRBV25-1|TRBJ1-1|few|.
CASSEGSLTEAFF
TGTGCCAGCAGTGAGGGGTCCCTTACTGAAGCTTTCTTT
>TRBV28|TRBJ2-3|few|.
CASSFGLADYTDTQYF
TGTGCCAGCAGTTTTGGGTTAGCGGATTACACAGATACGCAGTATTTT
>TRBV5-1|TRBJ2-3|many|TRBD2
CASRLTSGRTDTQYF
TGCGCCAGCAGGCTGACTAGCGGGAGAACAGATACGCAGTATTTT
>TRBV12-3/TRBV12-4|TRBJ2-1|many|.
CASSFGRAYNEQFF
TGTGCCAGCAGTTTCGGCAGGGCCTACAATGAGCAGTTCTTC
>TRBV20-1|TRBJ2-4|.|TRBD2
CSARVAGKNIQYF
TGCAGTGCTAGAGTAGCGGGCAAAAACATTCAGTACTTC
>TRBV5-1|TRBJ1-1|.|.
CASSLAPASTEAFF
TGCGCCAGCAGCTTGGCTCCCGCGAGCACTGAAGCTTTCTTT
>TRBV30|TRBJ2-5|.|.
CAWSAYWETQYF
TGTGCCTGGAGTGCCTATTGGGAGACCCAGTACTTC
>TRBV19|TRBJ1-1|.|.
CASSSRGTYNTEAFF
TGTGCCAGTAGTAGCCGCGGGACATACAACACTGAAGCTTTCTTT
>TRBV10-2|TRBJ2-3|.|TRBD2
CASRGTSRTDTQYF
TGCGCCAGCAGGGGGACTAGTAGGACAGATACGCAGTATTTT
>TRBV2|TRBJ2-1|.|.
CASSVGQTLNEQFF
TGTGCCAGCAGTGTTGGACAGACCCTCAATGAGCAGTTCTTC
>TRBV3-1|TRBJ2-1|many|.
CASSQGRRYNEQFF
TGTGCCAGCAGCCAAGGGAGGAGATACAATGAGCAGTTCTTC
>TRBV29-1|TRBJ2-3|few|.
CSVEDPSDTQYF
TGCAGCGTTGAAGATCCCTCAGATACGCAGTATTTT
>TRBV3-1|TRBJ2-5|many|TRBD2
CASSQGGLAGEETQYF
TGTGCCAGCAGCCAAGGAGGGCTAGCGGGAGAAGAGACCCAGTACTTC
>TRBV2|TRBJ2-2|.|.
CASRVQNTGELFF
TGTGCCAGCAGGGTACAAAACACCGGGGAGCTGTTTTTT
>TRBV6-5|TRBJ1-6|.|TRBD1
CASSRGQADSPLHF
TGTGCCAGCAGCAGAGGACAGGCCGATTCACCCCTCCACTTT
>TRBV7-3|TRBJ2-2|.|.
CASRLQGSGELFF
TGTGCCAGCAGACTCCAGGGGAGCGGGGAGCTGTTTTTT
>TRBV6-1|TRBJ2-7|.|TRBD2
CASRPERGGLYEQYF
TGTGCCAGCAGACCGGAGCGGGGGGGCCTCTACGAGCAGTACTTC
>TRBV18|TRBJ1-1|many|.
CASSRLNTEAFF
TGTGCCAGCTCACGTCTCAACACTGAAGCTTTCTTT
>TRBV2|TRBJ1-4|.|TRBD1
CATITGGLNEKLFF
TGTGCCACCATAACAGGGGGCCTTAATGAAAAACTGTTTTTT
>TRBV6-5|TRBJ1-1|many|.
CASMGGTDKAFF
TGTGCCAGCATGGGAGGGACGGATAAAGCTTTCTTT
>TRBV20-1|TRBJ2-5|many|.
CSARDPTFPQETQYF
TGCAGTGCTAGAGATCCCACTTTCCCCCAAGAGACCCAGTACTTC
>TRBV4-1|TRBJ1-2|.|.
CASSQVVPGPPPGGYTF
TGCGCCAGCAGCCAAGTCGTCCCGGGTCCACCTCCGGGTGGCTACACCTTC